The TCR beta chain described here comes from a study of PD-L1 blockade in urothelial cancer. About the study: Prior chemotherapy in patients spanned 0 to 3 regimens.

Study-level points and caveats: Prediction of better survival came from below-median pretreatment blood TCR clonality.

As concerns this clone: Antigen unknown.

Clones were sequenced by immunoSEQ multiplex PCR, and TCRdb holds only the in-frame ones, with some missing. The sample comprises about 110,000 clones, over 75% of which are singletons, and 2% to 3% rests with the top ten. Each patient supplied 1 to 8 pretreatment and on-treatment samples. Source: PBMCs, taken around atezolizumab (anti-PD-L1) treatment. The clonotype originates from a man aged 50-59 years with urothelial cancer.

The CDR3 coding sequence is TGTGCCAGCAGTAGAGACAGGGACCCTACCCTTTACGAGCAGTACTTC. Residues: CASSRDRDPTLYEQYF. The chain carries TRBV28 and TRBJ2-7; TRBD1 agrees at 7 bases. The CDR3 has 16 residues. J was trimmed by 4 bases and V by 5 bases; bases with no gene match: 14. Germline V lookup: CDR1 MDHEN, CDR2 SYDVKM.